This T cell receptor beta chain was profiled in a study of cytomegalovirus exposure and HLA in healthy donors. Study-level background: The approximately 130 validation repertoires matched the roughly 700 first-cohort repertoires in platform, a later analysis reported.

Some clones are missing from TCRdb's copy, which holds only in-frame ones; the method was immunoSEQ multiplex PCR. This sample yields under 100,000 clones, of which roughly 96% are seen a single time; 0.69% belongs to the top ten. The study's findings and limits: Rare TCR sequences dominated, though some public TCRs recurred in many donors.

This CDR3 is built from 14 residues. From germline, CDR1 is SQVTM and CDR2 ANQGSEA. The ends were cut back, 1 base at V and 5 bases at J, with 14 bases in the middle. This clone was observed once. Its antigen is still unknown. The sequenced material came from PBMCs. The origin of this receptor is a woman aged 18 to 35 in good health and CMV-seronegative. The chain couples TRBV29-1 to TRBJ1-1; no definite D call. The CDR3 sequence is CSVEGRVGGTEAFF. CDR3 nucleotides: TGCAGCGTTGAAGGGAGGGTAGGAGGTACTGAAGCTTTCTTT. Full variable domain (missing parts from reference TRBV29-1 and TRBJ1-1): SAVISQKPSRDICQRGTSLTIQCQVDSQVTMMFWYRQQPGQSLTLIATANQGSEATYESGFVIDKFPISRPNLTFSTLTVSNMSPEDSSIYLCSVEGRVGGTEAFFGQGTRLTVV.